The 24 T cell receptor beta chains below were found in one sample sequenced in a study of blood T cell repertoires in COVID-19. Assay used: immunoSEQ multiplex PCR; TCRdb lists only in-frame clones, some missing. Of about 97,000 clones detected, approximately 84% appear once; the ten largest clones hold 9.9%. Sequencing was carried out using peripheral blood. These receptors all stem from a man in his forties with active or convalescent COVID-19.

V and J are TRBV5-6 and TRBJ2-5; 11 bases map to TRBD1. The V segment lost 8 bases and the J segment 4 bases; nucleotides outside the gene matches: 10. The length of the CDR3 is 15 residues. CDR1 and CDR2 (germline): SGHDT, YYEEEE. DNA of the CDR3: TGTGCCAGTAACGGACAGGGGGCATTAACAGAGACCCAGTACTTC. It codes for CASNGQGALTETQYF.

A single count supports this clone. The V call is TRBV18, the J call TRBJ2-7; TRBD1 is a possible D gene (5 bases). This CDR3 has 14 residues. V lost 2 bases and J 3 bases, leaving 11 bases between the germline ends. Germline lookup yields CDR1 KGHSH and CDR2 LQKENI. DNA of the CDR3: TGTGCCAGCTCACCAGCCAGGGCCGGCTACGAGCAGTACTTC. Amino acids: CASSPARAGYEQYF.

The V and J genes are TRBV6-5 and TRBJ1-3, with 11 bases lining up with TRBD1. Germline V lookup: CDR1 MNHEY, CDR2 SVGAGI. This CDR3 region has 16 residues. V lost 1 base, J lost 1 base, and 0 bases stayed unmatched. This chain's CDR3 is CASSYWDRGSGNTIYF. CDR3 DNA sequence: TGTGCCAGCAGTTACTGGGACAGGGGGTCTGGAAACACCATATATTTT.

The chain is built from TRBV6-5 and TRBJ1-2; D remains ambiguous. The V end lost 9 bases, the J end lost 2 bases, and 16 bases lay between the germline ends. CDR3 length: 14 amino acids. Germline V gives CDR1 MNHEY, CDR2 SVGAGI. The CDR3 DNA reads TGTGCCAGTCAACGGGGTGATACAAACTATGGCTACACCTTC. It encodes CASQRGDTNYGYTF.

The chain couples TRBV27 to TRBJ1-1, with D perhaps TRBD1 (5 bases). The germline V and J ends were trimmed by 7 bases and 1 base, with 16 bases remaining between them. The CDR3 contains 15 residues. The germline CDR1 and CDR2 sequences are MNHEY and SMNVEV (reference sequence). CDR3 residues: CASTRTSGKNTEAFF. CDR3 sequence (DNA): TGTGCCAGCACACGCACTTCAGGGAAGAACACTGAAGCTTTCTTT.

The J gene is TRBJ2-1, the V gene TRBV5-4; 11 bases match TRBD2. The CDR3 totals 15 residues. Germline assignment: CDR1 SGHNT and CDR2 YYREEE (reference sequence). V lost 2 bases and J lost 5; bases outside the gene matches: 3. The CDR3 loop is CASSLGGLADNEQFF. The CDR3 DNA follows: TGTGCCAGCAGCTTAGGGGGACTAGCGGACAATGAGCAGTTCTTC.

This clone was detected only a few times. The chain employs TRBV11-2 and TRBJ1-1; TRBD1 might be the D (6 bases). The CDR3 length is 14 residues. Germline values: CDR1 SGHAT, CDR2 FQNNGV. The ends were cut back, 6 bases at V and 2 bases at J, with 13 bases in the middle. CDR3 sequence reads: CASSQEGENTEAFF. In DNA form, the CDR3 reads TGTGCCAGCAGTCAAGAGGGGGAAAACACTGAAGCTTTCTTT.

This clone was picked up one time. This sequence joins TRBV3-1 (or the pseudogene TRBV3-2) and TRBJ1-6; possibly TRBD1 for D (5 bases). Trimming stripped 5 bases from V and 3 bases from J, with 11 bases between. The germline V gene has CDR1 LGHDT and CDR2 YNNKEL (reference sequence). The length of the CDR3 is 15 residues. The CDR3 nucleotides read TGTGCCAGCAGCGAGATCGGGGGCTATAATTCACCCCTCCACTTT. This translates into CASSEIGGYNSPLHF.

The chain uses TRBV19 and TRBJ1-1, with 8 nucleotides matching TRBD1. Trimming at V came to 7 bases and at J to 0 bases, leaving 1 base not matched to a gene. The CDR3 is made up of 13 amino acids. Germline CDR1 is LNHDA and CDR2 is SQIVND (reference sequence). The CDR3 DNA sequence: TGTGCCAGTAAGGACAGGGTGAACACTGAAGCTTTCTTT. This encodes CASKDRVNTEAFF. The complete variable domain, with remaining parts taken from reference TRBV19 and TRBJ1-1, reads DGGITQSPKYLFRKEGQNVTLSCEQNLNHDAMYWYRQDPGQGLRLIYYSQIVNDFQKGDIAEGYSVSREKKESFPLTVTSAQKNPTAFYLCASKDRVNTEAFFGQGTRLTVV.

The V gene is TRBV6-6, the J gene TRBJ2-3, with D possibly being TRBD2 (5 bases). Trimming left V 0 bases short and J 10 bases short, with 17 bases between. The CDR3 loop spans 15 amino acids. The germline gives CDR1 MNHNY, CDR2 SVGAGI (reference sequence). The CDR3 region is CASSYSRGSYGAQYF. CDR3 in DNA: TGTGCCAGCAGTTACTCGCGTGGTTCCTACGGGGCGCAGTATTTT.

This chain links TRBV6-5 with TRBJ1-1; D is unclear. The germline V gene encodes CDR1 MNHEY and CDR2 SVGAGI. Deletions cut 2 bases from V and 5 bases from J, with 12 bases between. This CDR3 has 14 residues. For the CDR3, the DNA is TGTGCCAGCAGTTACCGAGAGAGAGGAACTGAAGCTTTCTTT. Translation: CASSYRERGTEAFF.

This clone was recorded a few times. The chain joins TRBV7-3 to TRBJ2-2, with TRBD2 matching 7 bases. V trimming: 5 bases; J trimming: 1 base; junction bases outside the gene matches: 10. The CDR3 loop spans 17 amino acids. CDR1 and CDR2 (germline): SGHTA, FQGTGA. DNA for the CDR3: TGTGCCAGCAGCCCGGAAGGACGGGGGGTGAACACCGGGGAGCTGTTTTTT. It specifies CASSPEGRGVNTGELFF.

The CDR3 loop is CAIRSGTGYGYTF. CDR3 nucleotides: TGTGCCATCAGGTCAGGGACAGGGTATGGCTACACCTTC. The V and J genes are TRBV10-3 and TRBJ1-2, with 9 positions matching TRBD1. Germline CDR1 reads ENHRY; CDR2 reads SYGVKD. V gave up 6 bases and J gave up 5 bases; unmatched junction bases: 4. The CDR3 is 13 residues long.

This chain connects TRBV19 to TRBJ2-7; D perhaps matches TRBD1 (6 bases). The CDR3 consists of 14 residues. V lost 5 bases, J lost 4 bases, and 15 bases lay in between. CDR1 and CDR2 (germline): LNHDA, SQIVND (reference sequence). CDR3 DNA: TGTGCCAGTAGTGCGACAGGTCCGGCGTACGAGCAGTACTTC. Translation: CASSATGPAYEQYF.

The chain couples TRBV24-1 to TRBJ2-1, with TRBD1 matching over 10 bases. V lost 6 bases, J lost 8 bases, and 15 bases stayed unmatched. The CDR3 totals 17 residues. CDR1 and CDR2 (germline): KGHDR, SFDVKD. CDR3 sequence (DNA): TGTGCCACCAGTCCTTCATCGGGACAGGGGCCTCCGGATGAGCAGTTCTTC. Its protein product is CATSPSSGQGPPDEQFF.

For the CDR3, the DNA is TGTGCCAGTAGGCCAGGGACAGTAAGCAATCAGCCCCAGCATTTT. It codes for CASRPGTVSNQPQHF. This chain joins TRBV19 and TRBJ1-5; 7 bases align to TRBD1. Trimming removed 6 bases from V and 1 base from J; junction bases left unmatched: 6. Germline V gene lookup returns CDR1 LNHDA and CDR2 SQIVND (reference sequence). The CDR3 is 15 residues long. Full variable domain (remainder filled in from reference TRBV19 and TRBJ1-5): DGGITQSPKYLFRKEGQNVTLSCEQNLNHDAMYWYRQDPGQGLRLIYYSQIVNDFQKGDIAEGYSVSREKKESFPLTVTSAQKNPTAFYLCASRPGTVSNQPQHFGDGTRLSIL.

The J gene is TRBJ1-2, the V gene TRBV5-4; no definite D call. The germline gives CDR1 SGHNT, CDR2 YYREEE (reference sequence). V was clipped by 4 bases and J by 4 bases, with 14 bases between them. The CDR3 has 14 residues. The chain's CDR3 is CASSPSGKSYGYTF. The CDR3 DNA is TGTGCCAGCAGCCCGAGCGGGAAAAGCTATGGCTACACCTTC.

This clone was found a few times. This sequence joins TRBV6-1 and TRBJ1-5; 9 bases agree with TRBD1. The J segment lost 2 bases and the V segment lost 4 bases, leaving 6 bases of the junction unmatched. The CDR3 is made up of 16 amino acids. Germline lookup yields CDR1 MNHNS and CDR2 SASEGT. The CDR3 nucleotides are TGTGCCAGCAGTGTAGGACAGGGGAGAGGCAATCAGCCCCAGCATTTT. As protein: CASSVGQGRGNQPQHF.

V usage is TRBV24-1 and J usage is TRBJ2-3; 12 bases match TRBD2. V gave up 4 bases and J gave up 4 bases; unmatched junction bases: 5. Germline V gives CDR1 KGHDR, CDR2 SFDVKD. The CDR3 runs 16 residues. The CDR3 bases are TGTGCCACCAGTGACCCCCTAGCGGGGGGGCCAGATACGCAGTATTTT. The encoded protein is CATSDPLAGGPDTQYF.

The chain recombines TRBV4-1 with TRBJ1-2, with D unresolved. The V end was cut by 0 bases, the J end by 4 bases, with 12 bases between. This CDR3 spans 15 amino acids. CDR1 and CDR2 from the germline V gene are MGHRA and YSYEKL. The CDR3 sequence is CASSQEGRPFYGYTF. DNA of the CDR3: TGCGCCAGCAGCCAAGAAGGCAGGCCTTTCTATGGCTACACCTTC.

The rearrangement joins TRBV11-2 to TRBJ1-2, with D maybe TRBD1 (6 bases). The CDR3 totals 15 residues. Per the germline V gene, CDR1 is SGHAT and CDR2 is FQNNGV. V was trimmed by 4 bases and J by 5 bases, leaving 17 bases between them. The chain's CDR3 is CASSSTTGNPYGYTF. CDR3 DNA sequence: TGTGCCAGCAGCTCGACGACAGGAAACCCTTATGGCTACACCTTC.

This chain links TRBV19 with TRBJ1-1; weak D call: TRBD1 (5 bases). The V end lost 3 bases, the J end lost 3 bases, and 8 bases lay between the germline ends. The CDR3 spans 13 residues. In germline, CDR1 is LNHDA, CDR2 SQIVND (reference sequence). The CDR3 coding sequence is TGTGCCAGTAGTATGACCAGGGACACTGAAGCTTTCTTT. This sequence encodes CASSMTRDTEAFF. The whole variable domain, remainder taken from reference TRBV19 and TRBJ1-1, is DGGITQSPKYLFRKEGQNVTLSCEQNLNHDAMYWYRQDPGQGLRLIYYSQIVNDFQKGDIAEGYSVSREKKESFPLTVTSAQKNPTAFYLCASSMTRDTEAFFGQGTRLTVV.

J is TRBJ2-7 and V is TRBV2; the D gene is possibly TRBD2 (7 bases). V was pared by 7 bases and J by 4 bases, with 20 bases between. CDR1 is SNHLY and CDR2 is FYNNEI in the germline V gene. This CDR3 contains 15 residues. In nucleotides, the CDR3 is TGTGCCAGCACCTCCCTTTGGGCGGGGGCTTACGAGCAGTACTTC. Translation: CASTSLWAGAYEQYF.

The rearrangement uses TRBV11-2 and TRBJ1-1; 10 bases line up with TRBD1. V shed 3 bases, J shed 11 bases, and the junction held 9 bases outside the gene matches. Germline assignment: CDR1 SGHAT and CDR2 FQNNGV. The CDR3 has 14 residues. CDR3 nucleotides: TGTGCCAGCAGCTTGGCTGACAGGGGGCGCGGTGCTTTCTTT. Protein product: CASSLADRGRGAFF. Full variable domain (outside the CDR3, taken from reference TRBV11-2 and TRBJ1-1): EAGVAQSPRYKIIEKRQSVAFWCNPISGHATLYWYQQILGQGPKLLIQFQNNGVVDDSQLPKDRFSAERLKGVDSTLKIQPAKLEDSAVYLCASSLADRGRGAFFGQGTRLTVV.